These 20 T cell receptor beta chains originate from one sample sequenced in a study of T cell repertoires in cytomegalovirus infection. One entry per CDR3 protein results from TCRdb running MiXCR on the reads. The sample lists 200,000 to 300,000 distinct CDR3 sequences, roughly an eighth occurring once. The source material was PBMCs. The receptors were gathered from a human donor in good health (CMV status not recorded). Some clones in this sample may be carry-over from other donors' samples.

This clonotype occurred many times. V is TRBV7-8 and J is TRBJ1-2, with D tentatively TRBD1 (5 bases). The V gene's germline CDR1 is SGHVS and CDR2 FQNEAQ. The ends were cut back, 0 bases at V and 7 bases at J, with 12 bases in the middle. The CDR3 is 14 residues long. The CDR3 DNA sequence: TGTGCCAGCAGCTTAGCAGGAACGGGGGGTGGCTACACCTTC. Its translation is CASSLAGTGGGYTF.

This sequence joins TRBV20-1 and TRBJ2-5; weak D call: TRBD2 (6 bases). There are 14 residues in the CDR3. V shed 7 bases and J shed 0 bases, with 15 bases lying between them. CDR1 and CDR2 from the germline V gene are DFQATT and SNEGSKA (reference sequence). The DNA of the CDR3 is TGCAGTGTTGGGGGGAACGACAACCAAGAGACCCAGTACTTC. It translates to CSVGGNDNQETQYF.

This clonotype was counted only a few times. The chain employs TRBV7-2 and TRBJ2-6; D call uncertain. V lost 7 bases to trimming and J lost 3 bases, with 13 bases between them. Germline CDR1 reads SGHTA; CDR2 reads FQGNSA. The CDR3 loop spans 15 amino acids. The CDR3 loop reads CASTLLADGANVLTF. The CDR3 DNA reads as TGTGCCAGCACGCTTCTTGCGGATGGGGCCAACGTCCTGACTTTC.

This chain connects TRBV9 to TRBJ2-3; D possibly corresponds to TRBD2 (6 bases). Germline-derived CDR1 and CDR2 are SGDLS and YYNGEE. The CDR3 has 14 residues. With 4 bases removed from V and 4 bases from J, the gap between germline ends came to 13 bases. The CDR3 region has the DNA TGTGCCAGCAGCCCGCGGAGGGGACCAGATACGCAGTATTTT. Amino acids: CASSPRRGPDTQYF.

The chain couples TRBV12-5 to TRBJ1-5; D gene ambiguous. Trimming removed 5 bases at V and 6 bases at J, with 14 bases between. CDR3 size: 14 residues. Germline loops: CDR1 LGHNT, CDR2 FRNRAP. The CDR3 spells CASGIKRAGQPQHF. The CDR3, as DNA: TGTGCTAGTGGTATTAAACGGGCCGGTCAGCCCCAGCATTTT.

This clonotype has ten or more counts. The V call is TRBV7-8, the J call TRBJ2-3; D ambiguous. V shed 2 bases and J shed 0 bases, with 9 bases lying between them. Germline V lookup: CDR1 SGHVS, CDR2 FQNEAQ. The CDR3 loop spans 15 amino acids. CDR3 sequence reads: CASSLLPTSTDTQYF. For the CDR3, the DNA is TGTGCCAGCAGCTTACTCCCGACTAGCACAGATACGCAGTATTTT. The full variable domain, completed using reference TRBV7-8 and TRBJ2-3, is GAGVSQSPRYKVAKRGQDVALRCDPISGHVSLFWYQQALGQGPEFLTYFQNEAQLDKSGLPSDRFFAERPEGSVSTLKIQRTQQEDSAVYLCASSLLPTSTDTQYFGPGTRLTVL.

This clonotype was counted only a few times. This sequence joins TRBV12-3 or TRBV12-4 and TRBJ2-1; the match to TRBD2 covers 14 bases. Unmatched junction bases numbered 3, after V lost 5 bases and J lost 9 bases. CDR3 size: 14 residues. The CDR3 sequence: CASSMTSGRGEQFF. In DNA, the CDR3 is TGTGCCAGCAGTATGACTAGCGGGAGGGGTGAGCAGTTCTTC.

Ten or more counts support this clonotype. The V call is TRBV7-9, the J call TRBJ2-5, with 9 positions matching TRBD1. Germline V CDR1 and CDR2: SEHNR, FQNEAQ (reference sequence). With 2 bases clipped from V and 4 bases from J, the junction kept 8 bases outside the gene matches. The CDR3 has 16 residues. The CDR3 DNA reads TGTGCCAGCAGCTTAAAACGCGGGACAGGGCTAGAGACCCAGTACTTC. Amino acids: CASSLKRGTGLETQYF.

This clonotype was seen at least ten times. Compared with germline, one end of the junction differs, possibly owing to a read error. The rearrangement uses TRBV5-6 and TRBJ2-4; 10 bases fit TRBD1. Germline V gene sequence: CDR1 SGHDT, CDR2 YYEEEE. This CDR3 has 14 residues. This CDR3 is CASRLGQGKNIQYF. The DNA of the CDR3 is TGTGCCAGCAGATTGGGACAGGGGAAAAACATTCAGTACTTC. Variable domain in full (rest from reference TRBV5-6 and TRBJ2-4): DAGVTQSPTHLIKTRGQQVTLRCSPKSGHDTVSWYQQALGQGPQFIFQYYEEEERQRGNFPDRFSGHQFPNYSSELNVNALLLGDSALYLCASRLGQGKNIQYFGAGTRLSVL.

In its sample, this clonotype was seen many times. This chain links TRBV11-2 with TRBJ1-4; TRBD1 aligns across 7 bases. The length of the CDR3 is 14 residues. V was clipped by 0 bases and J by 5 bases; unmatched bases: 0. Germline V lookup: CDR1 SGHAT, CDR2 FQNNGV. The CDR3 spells CASSLDRGNEKLFF. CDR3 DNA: TGTGCCAGCAGCTTAGACAGGGGGAATGAAAAACTGTTTTTT.

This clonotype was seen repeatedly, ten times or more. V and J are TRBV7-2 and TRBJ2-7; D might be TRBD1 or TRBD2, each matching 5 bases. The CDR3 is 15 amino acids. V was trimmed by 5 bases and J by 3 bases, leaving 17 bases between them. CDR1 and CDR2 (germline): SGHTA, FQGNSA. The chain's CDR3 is CASSNGGGPFYEQYF. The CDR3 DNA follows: TGTGCCAGCAGCAACGGTGGGGGACCGTTCTACGAGCAGTACTTC.

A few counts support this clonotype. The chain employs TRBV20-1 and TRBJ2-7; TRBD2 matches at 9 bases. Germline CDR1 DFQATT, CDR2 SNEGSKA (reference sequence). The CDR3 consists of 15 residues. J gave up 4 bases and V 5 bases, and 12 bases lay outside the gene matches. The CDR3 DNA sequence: TGCAGTGCTCGAGCACCCGCGGGGGGGACGTACGAGCAGTACTTC. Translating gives CSARAPAGGTYEQYF.

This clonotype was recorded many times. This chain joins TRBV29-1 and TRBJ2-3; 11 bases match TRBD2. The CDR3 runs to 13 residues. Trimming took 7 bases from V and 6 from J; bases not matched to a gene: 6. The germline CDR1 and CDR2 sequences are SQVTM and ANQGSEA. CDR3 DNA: TGCAGCGGCCTAGCGGGAGGTGGTGATACGCAGTATTTT. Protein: CSGLAGGGDTQYF.

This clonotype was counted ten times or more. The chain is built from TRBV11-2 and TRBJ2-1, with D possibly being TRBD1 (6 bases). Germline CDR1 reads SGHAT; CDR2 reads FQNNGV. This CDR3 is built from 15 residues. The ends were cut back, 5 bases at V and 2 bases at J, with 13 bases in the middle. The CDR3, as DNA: TGTGCCAGCAGCCCCCGGAGACAGGCCTACAATGAGCAGTTCTTC. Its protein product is CASSPRRQAYNEQFF.

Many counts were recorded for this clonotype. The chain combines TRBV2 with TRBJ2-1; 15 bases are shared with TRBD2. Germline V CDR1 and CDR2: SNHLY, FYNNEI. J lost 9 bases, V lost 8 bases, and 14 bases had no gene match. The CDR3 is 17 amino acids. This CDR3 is CASRSGRGLAGGGEQFF. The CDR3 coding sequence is TGTGCCAGCCGTTCCGGCAGAGGACTAGCGGGAGGGGGTGAGCAGTTCTTC. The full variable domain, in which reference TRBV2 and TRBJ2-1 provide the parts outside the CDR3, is EPEVTQTPSHQVTQMGQEVILRCVPISNHLYFYWYRQILGQKVEFLVSFYNNEISEKSEIFDDQFSVERPDGSNFTLKIRSTKLEDSAMYFCASRSGRGLAGGGEQFFGPGTRLTVL.

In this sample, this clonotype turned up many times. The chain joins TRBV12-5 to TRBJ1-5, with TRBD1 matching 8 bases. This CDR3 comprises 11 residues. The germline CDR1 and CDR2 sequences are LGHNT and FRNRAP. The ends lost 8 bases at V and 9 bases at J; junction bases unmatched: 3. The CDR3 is CASSTGGPQHF. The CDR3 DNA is TGTGCTAGTAGTACAGGGGGGCCCCAGCATTTT.

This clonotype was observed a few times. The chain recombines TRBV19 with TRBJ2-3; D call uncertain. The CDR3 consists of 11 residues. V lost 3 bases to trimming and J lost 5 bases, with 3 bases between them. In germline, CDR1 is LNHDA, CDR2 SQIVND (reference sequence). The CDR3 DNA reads TGTGCCAGTAGTATTTTAGATACGCAGTATTTT. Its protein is CASSILDTQYF. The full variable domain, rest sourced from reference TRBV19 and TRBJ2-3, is DGGITQSPKYLFRKEGQNVTLSCEQNLNHDAMYWYRQDPGQGLRLIYYSQIVNDFQKGDIAEGYSVSREKKESFPLTVTSAQKNPTAFYLCASSILDTQYFGPGTRLTVL.

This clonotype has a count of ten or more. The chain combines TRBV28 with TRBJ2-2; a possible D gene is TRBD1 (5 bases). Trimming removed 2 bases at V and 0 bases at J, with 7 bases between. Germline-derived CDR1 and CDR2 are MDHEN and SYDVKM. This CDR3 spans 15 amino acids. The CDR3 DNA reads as TGTGCCAGCAGTTTAGAGGACACGAACACCGGGGAGCTGTTTTTT. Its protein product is CASSLEDTNTGELFF.

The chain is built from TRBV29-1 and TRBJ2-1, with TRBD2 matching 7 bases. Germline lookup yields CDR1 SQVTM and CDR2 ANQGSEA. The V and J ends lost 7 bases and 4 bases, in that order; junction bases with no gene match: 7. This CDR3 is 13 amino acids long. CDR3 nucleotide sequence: TGCAGCGGCGGTCGGCGGGGGTACAATGAGCAGTTCTTC. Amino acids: CSGGRRGYNEQFF.

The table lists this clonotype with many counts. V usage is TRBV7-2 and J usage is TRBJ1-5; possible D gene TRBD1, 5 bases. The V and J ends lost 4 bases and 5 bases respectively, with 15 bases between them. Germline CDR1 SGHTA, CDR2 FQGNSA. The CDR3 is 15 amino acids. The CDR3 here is CASSSDTGLHQPQHF. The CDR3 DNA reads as TGTGCCAGCAGCTCGGACACGGGGCTTCATCAGCCCCAGCATTTT.